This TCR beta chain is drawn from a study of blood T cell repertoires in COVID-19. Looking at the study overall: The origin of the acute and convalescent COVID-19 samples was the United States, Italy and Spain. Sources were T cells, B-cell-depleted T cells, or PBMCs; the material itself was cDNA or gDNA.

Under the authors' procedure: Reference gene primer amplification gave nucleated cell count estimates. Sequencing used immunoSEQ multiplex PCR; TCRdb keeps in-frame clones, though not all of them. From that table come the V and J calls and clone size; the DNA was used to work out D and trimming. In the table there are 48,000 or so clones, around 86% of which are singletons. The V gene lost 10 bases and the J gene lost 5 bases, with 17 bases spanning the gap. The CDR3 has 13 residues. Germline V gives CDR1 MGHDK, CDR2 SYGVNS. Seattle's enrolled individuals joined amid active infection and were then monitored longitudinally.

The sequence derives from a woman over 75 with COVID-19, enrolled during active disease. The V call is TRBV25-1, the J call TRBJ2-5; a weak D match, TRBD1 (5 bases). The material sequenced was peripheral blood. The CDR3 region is CATQGFVTETQYF. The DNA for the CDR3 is TGTGCCACTCAGGGATTCGTCACGGAGACCCAGTACTTC.